This record covers a single T cell receptor (gamma chain). A much bigger clone sits one base away, suggesting this may be a read error. The entry originates in a study of gamma-delta chains in newborns, infants, children. About the research overall: Microbial exposure reportedly drives polyclonal innate γδ T cell expansion after birth.

Germline V lookup: CDR1 GITISATS, CDR2 ISYDGTV (reference sequence). CDR3 length equals 18 residues. TCRdb re-called the reads with CATT. Here the sample spans over 1,000 gamma-chain clones, around 2.5% being singletons. Specimen: blood. The chain is built from TRGV9 and TRGJP. This clonotype was obtained from a child who was a newborn, infant or young child, either healthy, febrile or measles-vaccinated (not recorded which). This CDR3 is CALWEVHVQESGKKIKVF. CDR3 sequence (DNA): TGTGCCTTGTGGGAGGTGCATGTACAAGAGTCGGGCAAAAAAATCAAGGTATTT.